Sequencing of this T cell receptor (beta chain) was carried out in a study of regulatory and conventional T cells in RAG deficiency. Repertoires were generated with immunoSEQ multiplex PCR, while TCRdb's copy carries only in-frame clones and drops some. Of tens of thousands of clones listed, more than 80% are singletons. Germline CDR1 reads MGHDK; CDR2 reads SYGVNS. CDR3 length: 16 residues. V gave up 0 bases and J gave up 0 bases; unmatched junction bases: 3. As to this clone: What it binds is unknown.

General observations from the study: In Omenn syndrome, Treg and Tconv repertoires overlapped >85%.

Separately, the same data were catalogued under a study of regulatory T cells. That publication notes: The primer mix had 52 TRBV and 13 TRBJ primers.

This receptor was obtained from a human donor in good health. The sequencing sample was made of CD8+ T cells sorted from blood. This chain links TRBV25-1 with TRBJ2-3; 7 bases match TRBD1. Here the CDR3 DNA reads TGTGCCAGCAGTGAATATGACAGGGCGAGCACAGATACGCAGTATTTT. As protein: CASSEYDRASTDTQYF. The whole variable domain, filled in from reference TRBV25-1 and TRBJ2-3, reads EADIYQTPRYLVIGTGKKITLECSQTMGHDKMYWYQQDPGMELHLIHYSYGVNSTEKGDLSSESTVSRIRTEHFPLTLESARPSHTSQYLCASSEYDRASTDTQYFGPGTRLTVL.